The 26 T cell receptor beta chains reported below all come from one sample, sequenced in a study of cytomegalovirus exposure and HLA in healthy donors. Amplification used 60 Vbeta primers and 13 Jbeta primers. Profiling relied on immunoSEQ multiplex PCR, and the TCRdb table lists in-frame clones only, not all of them. The sample holds some 85,000 clones; about four fifths are singletons and the top ten take around 6.4%. The sample was PBMCs. The receptors were gathered from a man younger than 30 in good health and CMV-seropositive.

This clone was picked up one time. This chain connects TRBV4-1 to TRBJ2-1, with D tentatively TRBD2 (6 bases). The CDR3 is 17 residues long. The germline V and J ends were trimmed by 0 bases and 0 bases, with 12 bases remaining between them. Looked up from germline, CDR1 is MGHRA and CDR2 is YSYEKL. The CDR3 DNA reads as TGCGCCAGCAGCCAAGATGCGGCGGGAAGCTCCTACAATGAGCAGTTCTTC. Amino acids: CASSQDAAGSSYNEQFF.

The V gene is TRBV6-5, the J gene TRBJ1-2, with D possibly being TRBD1 (6 bases). The CDR3 extends over 14 amino acids. The V gene lost 2 bases and the J gene lost 5 bases, with 12 bases spanning the gap. The germline V gene encodes CDR1 MNHEY and CDR2 SVGAGI. The CDR3 DNA reads TGTGCCAGCAGTTACCAATGGGGGCGGTATGGCTACACCTTC. Its protein is CASSYQWGRYGYTF.

The rearrangement joins TRBV6-1 to TRBJ1-4, with D tentatively TRBD1 (6 bases). This CDR3 spans 14 amino acids. The ends were cut back, 4 bases at V and 0 bases at J, with 6 bases in the middle. The germline CDR1 and CDR2 sequences are MNHNS and SASEGT. CDR3 sequence: CASSGQATNEKLFF. In nucleotides, the CDR3 is TGTGCCAGCAGTGGACAGGCAACTAATGAAAAACTGTTTTTT.

V and J are TRBV4-2 and TRBJ2-5; D is uncertain. This CDR3 has 14 amino acids. The V end lost 0 bases, the J end lost 2 bases, and 7 bases lay between the germline ends. CDR1 is LGHNA, CDR2 YNFKEQ, per germline. This CDR3 is CASSQEVLQETQYF. DNA for the CDR3: TGTGCCAGCAGCCAAGAGGTACTACAAGAGACCCAGTACTTC.

Notes on this clone: The junction and the germline gene differ at one end; a read error may be behind it. The chain employs TRBV4-1 and TRBJ1-1; D gene ambiguous. The CDR3 consists of 16 residues. Germline assignment: CDR1 MGHRA and CDR2 YSYEKL. The CDR3 protein is CASGQGGRGGNTEAFF. The CDR3 DNA sequence: TGCGCCAGCGGCCAAGGCGGACGCGGAGGGAACACTGAAGCTTTCTTT.

J is TRBJ2-5 and V is TRBV6-5; possible D gene TRBD2, 5 bases. CDR3 length equals 13 residues. Germline-derived CDR1 and CDR2 are MNHEY and SVGAGI. The V gene lost 9 bases and the J gene lost 5 bases, with 16 bases spanning the gap. The CDR3 reads CASHSLREETQYF. The DNA for the CDR3 is TGTGCCAGTCACAGTCTAAGGGAGGAGACCCAGTACTTC.

The gene calls are TRBV2 and TRBJ1-5; D might be TRBD1 (5 bases). There are 14 residues in the CDR3. With 8 bases removed from V and 0 bases from J, the gap between germline ends came to 11 bases. The V gene's germline CDR1 is SNHLY and CDR2 FYNNEI. DNA for the CDR3: TGTGCCAGCGGTCCAGGGCATAGCAATCAGCCCCAGCATTTT. Protein sequence: CASGPGHSNQPQHF.

This clone was detected once. The genes are TRBV4-1 and TRBJ1-2; no clear D gene. Trimming took off 2 bases at V and 7 bases at J, with 5 bases between the two ends. CDR1 MGHRA and CDR2 YSYEKL come from the germline V gene. The CDR3 has 11 amino acids. CDR3 coding DNA: TGCGCCAGCAGCCAATACGGTGGCTACACCTTC. It encodes CASSQYGGYTF.

The rearrangement uses TRBV7-6 and TRBJ2-3; the match to TRBD2 covers 14 bases. CDR1 is SGHVS and CDR2 is FNYEAQ in the germline V gene. CDR3 size: 18 residues. The ends lost 5 bases at V and 0 bases at J; junction bases unmatched: 7. The CDR3 is CASSPGLAGALSTDTQYF. CDR3 nucleotides: TGTGCCAGCAGCCCGGGACTAGCGGGAGCACTTAGCACAGATACGCAGTATTTT.

The rearrangement uses TRBV9 and TRBJ2-1, with TRBD2 matching 7 bases. The trim removed 1 base at V and 5 bases at J, leaving 3 bases unmatched. This CDR3 is 14 amino acids long. Germline CDR1 SGDLS, CDR2 YYNGEE. The CDR3 DNA follows: TGTGCCAGCAGCGTAACTAGCGCCAACAATGAGCAGTTCTTC. This translates into CASSVTSANNEQFF.

This clone has a single count. The chain employs TRBV7-9 and TRBJ2-4; 8 positions agree with TRBD2. Trimming cost V 5 bases and J 4 bases; bases outside gene matches: 10. Germline lookup yields CDR1 SEHNR and CDR2 FQNEAQ (reference sequence). The CDR3 spans 16 residues. The CDR3 DNA follows: TGTGCCAGCAGCCCCTACGAGCGGGAGCTAAAAAACATTCAGTACTTC. It specifies CASSPYERELKNIQYF.

The chain joins TRBV29-1 to TRBJ1-1; the D gene is possibly TRBD1 (5 bases). V was shortened by 4 bases and J by 2 bases, with 17 bases between the two germline ends. Germline CDR1 is SQVTM and CDR2 is ANQGSEA. The CDR3 is made up of 15 amino acids. CDR3 region: CSVVRQGNLNTEAFF. Written as DNA, the CDR3 is TGCAGCGTTGTAAGGCAGGGTAACCTAAACACTGAAGCTTTCTTT.

The chain links TRBV29-1 to TRBJ1-3; D remains unclear. This CDR3 has 13 amino acids. Germline V gives CDR1 SQVTM, CDR2 ANQGSEA. The V end lost 4 bases, the J end lost 0 bases, and 7 bases lay between the germline ends. CDR3 residues: CSVVLPSGNTIYF. Here the CDR3 DNA reads TGCAGCGTTGTACTCCCCTCTGGAAACACCATATATTTT. The variable domain in full, completed from reference TRBV29-1 and TRBJ1-3, reads SAVISQKPSRDICQRGTSLTIQCQVDSQVTMMFWYRQQPGQSLTLIATANQGSEATYESGFVIDKFPISRPNLTFSTLTVSNMSPEDSSIYLCSVVLPSGNTIYFGEGSWLTVV.

The chain employs TRBV29-1 and TRBJ2-3; a possible D gene is TRBD1 (6 bases). Germline assignment: CDR1 SQVTM and CDR2 ANQGSEA. Trimming removed 4 bases at V and 4 bases at J, with 12 bases between. The CDR3 runs 13 residues. The CDR3 DNA sequence: TGCAGCGTTGCAGGGGTCGTTTCAGATACGCAGTATTTT. Translated: CSVAGVVSDTQYF.

This clone was seen more than once but under ten times. This sequence joins TRBV7-9 and TRBJ1-4; 8 nucleotides line up with TRBD1. Germline trimming cut 8 bases from V and 7 bases from J; bases unmatched to any gene: 12. The CDR3 is made up of 15 amino acids. Germline V CDR1 and CDR2: SEHNR, FQNEAQ (reference sequence). As DNA, the CDR3 is TGTGCCAGCCAAGACCCCCGGACAGGGAGTGAAAAACTGTTTTTT. This gives the protein CASQDPRTGSEKLFF.

The rearrangement uses TRBV29-1 and TRBJ1-2; TRBD1 matches 7 bases. The CDR3 covers 12 residues. CDR1 is SQVTM, CDR2 ANQGSEA, per germline. Losses at the gene ends were 6 bases for V and 5 bases for J; bases not matched to a gene: 6. The CDR3 nucleotides are TGCAGCGTCCTACAGGGGCGGTATGGCTACACCTTC. Protein: CSVLQGRYGYTF.

This chain connects TRBV14 to TRBJ2-2, with D possibly matching TRBD1 (5 bases). The CDR3 contains 17 residues. Germline CDR1 is SGHDN and CDR2 is FVKESK. V lost 2 bases, J lost 3 bases, and 16 bases lay in between. In DNA form, the CDR3 reads TGTGCCAGCAGCCAACTGGGAACTCAGGGTTACACCGGGGAGCTGTTTTTT. Translation: CASSQLGTQGYTGELFF. The entire variable domain, with the rest obtained from reference TRBV14 and TRBJ2-2, is as follows: EAGVTQFPSHSVIEKGQTVTLRCDPISGHDNLYWYRRVMGKEIKFLLHFVKESKQDESGMPNNRFLAERTGGTYSTLKVQPAELEDSGVYFCASSQLGTQGYTGELFFGEGSRLTVL.

V gene TRBV5-1 combines with J gene TRBJ1-1; TRBD1 matches 7 bases. Germline V lookup: CDR1 SGHRS, CDR2 YFSETQ. The CDR3 length is 18 residues. V shed 0 bases and J 0 bases; nucleotides not matched to a gene: 11. CDR3 in amino acids: CASSLAIGGGQMNTEAFF. CDR3 in DNA: TGCGCCAGCAGCTTGGCCATTGGAGGGGGACAGATGAACACTGAAGCTTTCTTT.

The V gene is TRBV5-1, the J gene TRBJ2-1; 9 positions agree with TRBD1. V shed 6 bases, J shed 6 bases, and the junction held 13 bases outside the gene matches. The CDR3 is made up of 16 amino acids. CDR1 is SGHRS and CDR2 is YFSETQ in the germline V gene. CDR3 nucleotide sequence: TGCGCCAGCACCCGAACCGGGACAGGGTATAGCAATGAGCAGTTCTTC. It yields the protein CASTRTGTGYSNEQFF.

V gene TRBV29-1 combines with J gene TRBJ2-1, with 8 positions matching TRBD1. CDR3 length equals 14 residues. Germline assignment: CDR1 SQVTM and CDR2 ANQGSEA. V was pared by 4 bases and J by 8 bases, with 10 bases of the junction left unmatched. Here the CDR3 DNA reads TGCAGCGTTGGGGACAGGCTGACTAGGGATGAGCAGTTCTTC. It translates to CSVGDRLTRDEQFF.

The chain joins TRBV5-1 to TRBJ2-5; no definite D call. The CDR3 extends over 15 amino acids. V was shortened by 0 bases and J by 2 bases, with 11 bases between the two germline ends. Germline V gives CDR1 SGHRS, CDR2 YFSETQ. CDR3 coding DNA: TGCGCCAGCAGCTTGGAACCAGCGTCACAAGAGACCCAGTACTTC. Its translation is CASSLEPASQETQYF.

The chain is built from TRBV5-1 and TRBJ2-3; TRBD2 agrees at 8 bases. V was pared by 4 bases and J by 4 bases, with 5 bases of the junction left unmatched. The CDR3 is 14 residues long. The germline V gene has CDR1 SGHRS and CDR2 YFSETQ. DNA of the CDR3: TGCGCCAGCAGCGTCGGGGGGGGCCCAGATACGCAGTATTTT. This gives the protein CASSVGGGPDTQYF.

The CDR3 nucleotides are TGTGCCAGCAGCCGTCGCCTTGCGCGGGACCTAGTATCCGCGAACACCGGGGAGCTGTTTTTT. It specifies CASSRRLARDLVSANTGELFF. This chain joins TRBV27 and TRBJ2-2; tentatively, D is TRBD2 (6 bases). The V gene's germline CDR1 is MNHEY and CDR2 SMNVEV (reference sequence). The CDR3 is made up of 21 amino acids. V dropped 6 bases and J dropped 0 bases, with 29 bases sitting between them.

The chain links TRBV9 to TRBJ2-3; D unclear. V was cut by 2 bases and J by 0 bases, with 10 bases left in between. The CDR3 covers 15 residues. Looked up from germline, CDR1 is SGDLS and CDR2 is YYNGEE. CDR3 amino acids: CASSVYRTSTDTQYF. The DNA for the CDR3 is TGTGCCAGCAGCGTTTACAGAACTAGCACAGATACGCAGTATTTT.

The genes are TRBV10-3 and TRBJ1-3; no clear D. Per germline, CDR1 ENHRY and CDR2 SYGVKD. V was shortened by 3 bases and J by 0 bases, with 9 bases between the two germline ends. The CDR3 covers 15 residues. DNA for the CDR3: TGTGCCATCAGTGAATTGGGCTTCTCTGGAAACACCATATATTTT. Translating it yields CAISELGFSGNTIYF.

The chain combines TRBV28 with TRBJ2-1; a weak D match, TRBD2 (6 bases). This CDR3 comprises 18 residues. V was clipped by 8 bases and J by 8 bases, with 31 bases between them. CDR1 and CDR2 from the germline V gene are MDHEN and SYDVKM. The CDR3 DNA is TGTGCCAGCCGGGACTTGTCTGGACGGGGGTCGGTGCGCGATGAGCAGTTCTTC. Its translation: CASRDLSGRGSVRDEQFF.